This T cell receptor (beta chain) was identified in a study of cytomegalovirus exposure and HLA in healthy donors. Study-wide results and caveats: The authors later linked a missense DCLRE1C variant to TCR beta V- and J-gene trimming. Previous analysis showed most TCR beta V segments were productive about 87% or about 30% of the time. Later analysis identified several of the most significant clusters that appeared linked to common viral pathogens.

With regard to this clone: Its antigen is still unknown.

PCR was performed using 60 Vbeta and 13 Jbeta primers. Method: immunoSEQ multiplex PCR; TCRdb's copy keeps in-frame clones and lacks some. The sample gives about 160,000 clones, under 85% of which show up once; about 4% is in the top ten. Each donor's status was that of a healthy bone marrow donor. The length of the CDR3 is 15 residues. V lost 6 bases and J 0 bases, leaving 12 bases between the germline ends. CDR1 and CDR2 from the germline V gene are MNHEY and SVGAGI. V is TRBV6-5 and J is TRBJ1-5; the D gene is possibly TRBD1 (6 bases). The sequencing sample was made of PBMCs. The clonotype originates from a middle-aged man in good health and CMV-seropositive. CDR3 nucleotides: TGTGCCAGCAGAACTGGACAGTCTAGCAATCAGCCCCAGCATTTT. Amino acid sequence: CASRTGQSSNQPQHF.